This T cell receptor beta chain is drawn from a study of blood T cell repertoires in COVID-19. Germline V gives CDR1 LNHDA, CDR2 SQIVND (reference sequence). V was pared by 5 bases and J by 7 bases, with 6 bases of the junction left unmatched. This CDR3 spans 13 amino acids. Assay used: immunoSEQ multiplex PCR; TCRdb lists only in-frame clones, some missing. This sample yields about 160,000 clones, of which roughly 90% are seen a single time; about 4.1% belongs to the top ten. J is TRBJ1-2 and V is TRBV19, with 8 bases fitting TRBD1. Material for sequencing was peripheral blood. The TCR was taken from an older woman with active or convalescent COVID-19. CDR3 bases: TGTGCCAGTAGTCCCAGGACAGGGTTTGGCTACACCTTC. Encoded protein: CASSPRTGFGYTF.